The rows below give T cell receptor beta chains drawn from one sample of a study of CD8 T cells in ankylosing spondylitis. TCRdb itself ran the 5' RACE reads through MiXCR, one entry per CDR3 protein. Of some 400,000 distinct CDR3 sequences listed, more than 20% were seen once; the top ten hold about 15%. Sequencing used blood, either unsorted or a sorted T cell fraction (not recorded which). These TCRs come from a male donor with ankylosing spondylitis. Each CDR3 is given with its conserved first and last residue. The D gene is left open where the match is weak. The size of a clone is reported for some rows only, either as once, few or many, or as a class for expanded clones.

J gene | D gene | clone size | V gene | CDR3 DNA | CDR3 protein
TRBJ2-7 | . | . | TRBV30 | TGTGCCTGGAGCCGACTCGTGGGCCTCGACGAGCAGTACTTC | CAWSRLVGLDEQYF
TRBJ2-1 | . | few | TRBV28 | TGTGCCAGCAGTCCAGGGACGCCGGAGTACAATGAGCAGTTCTTC | CASSPGTPEYNEQFF
TRBJ2-5 | . | . | TRBV7-2 | TGTGCCAGCGGAGCCGCCAACAGGGGAGGAGAGACCCAGTACTTC | CASGAANRGGETQYF
TRBJ1-5 | . | few | TRBV12-3/TRBV12-4 | TGTGCCAGCAGTTCACAGGGTACCCAGCATTTT | CASSSQGTQHF
TRBJ2-7 | TRBD2 | few | TRBV10-3 | TGTGCCATCAAAAAAGAGGGCGGGAGAGCCGGCGAGCAGTACTTC | CAIKKEGGRAGEQYF
TRBJ1-4 | . | . | TRBV5-1 | TGCGCCAGCAGCTTGGTCGGGTCAACTAATGAAAAACTGTTTTTT | CASSLVGSTNEKLFF
TRBJ2-5 | TRBD2 | . | TRBV5-1 | TGCGCCAGCAGCGGGAGGGAGACGCTCCAAGAGACCCAGTACTTC | CASSGRETLQETQYF
TRBJ2-7 | TRBD2 | . | TRBV24-1 | TGTGCCACCAGGAAAAAACCGGGGGGGACGGAGGTCTACGAGCAGTACTTC | CATRKKPGGTEVYEQYF
TRBJ2-5 | TRBD1 | . | TRBV20-1 | TGCAGTGCCGATTCCGGGGGACAGGGGGCCGGAGAGACCCAGTACTTC | CSADSGGQGAGETQYF
TRBJ2-5 | TRBD2 | . | TRBV7-2 | TGTGCCAGCAGCTCTAGAACTAGCGGGAAAAGAGAGACCCAGTACTTC | CASSSRTSGKRETQYF
TRBJ2-3 | TRBD1 | . | TRBV5-1 | TGCGCCAGCAGGGCCGGGACAGGGAACACAGATACGCAGTATTTT | CASRAGTGNTDTQYF
TRBJ2-7 | . | few | TRBV6-5 | TGTGCCAGCAGTTACTCGACTCCAGGAACCTACGAGCAGTACTTC | CASSYSTPGTYEQYF
TRBJ2-5 | . | few | TRBV7-2 | TGTGCCAGTCAACAGGGCGTGGAGACCCAGTACTTC | CASQQGVETQYF
TRBJ1-2 | . | few | TRBV20-1 | TGCAGTGCTCGGACGGATCCCCCGGGAGGCTACACCTTC | CSARTDPPGGYTF
TRBJ1-5 | . | . | TRBV7-8 | TGTGCCAGCAGCTCGGCCAATCAGCCCCAGCATTTT | CASSSANQPQHF
TRBJ2-7 | TRBD1 | . | TRBV6-1 | TGTGCCAGCAGGAAGGACAGGGCGGTCTACGAGCAGTACTTC | CASRKDRAVYEQYF
TRBJ1-2 | . | . | TRBV20-1 | TGCAGTGCTAGAGATTTTGGGGACTGGCGGCGCCTCCTTCGGGGCTACACCTTC | CSARDFGDWRRLLRGYTF
TRBJ2-2 | TRBD2 | . | TRBV7-2 | TGTGCCAGCAGCTTATGGACTAGCGGGACTGTCCCCGGGGAGCTGTTTTTT | CASSLWTSGTVPGELFF
TRBJ1-1 | . | few | TRBV14 | TGTGCCAGCAGCCAAGATCCAGGGGCGAGCACTGAAGCTTTCTTT | CASSQDPGASTEAFF
TRBJ1-1 | . | . | TRBV10-3 | TGTGCCATCAAAGGGGACCTCGGGGAAGCTTTCTTT | CAIKGDLGEAFF
TRBJ1-1 | TRBD1 | . | TRBV7-9 | TGTGCCAGCAGCCGAGGGGCAGGGGGGGCCCAGGAAGCTTTCTTT | CASSRGAGGAQEAFF
TRBJ1-4 | . | . | TRBV5-1 | TGCGCCAGCAGCTTTGCGGGCGAAAAACTGTTTTTT | CASSFAGEKLFF
TRBJ2-7 | TRBD2 | . | TRBV28 | TGTGCCAGCAGCCACTCCCTGGGCCTAGCGGGAGGGTACGAGCAGTACTTC | CASSHSLGLAGGYEQYF
TRBJ1-1 | TRBD1 | . | TRBV5-1 | TGCGCCAGCAGCCACGGACAGGGTCTGAACACTGAAGCTTTCTTT | CASSHGQGLNTEAFF
TRBJ2-1 | TRBD2 | . | TRBV20-1 | TGCAGTGCTAGGCGAGCGGGAGGGACCGCATCCTACAATGAGCAGTTCTTC | CSARRAGGTASYNEQFF
TRBJ2-5 | . | . | TRBV7-2 | TGTGCCAGCAGCTTAGGACGGCCTAGAGGGGCTGGGGAGACCCAGTACTTC | CASSLGRPRGAGETQYF
TRBJ2-1 | . | . | TRBV12-3/TRBV12-4 | TGTGCCAGCAGTTTAGCACGTGCCGACTTCGGCAATGAGCAGTTCTTC | CASSLARADFGNEQFF
TRBJ1-1 | . | few | TRBV4-3 | TGCGCCAGCAGCCAAGATTTGGCCAGAATGAACACTGAAGCTTTCTTT | CASSQDLARMNTEAFF
TRBJ1-1 | . | few | TRBV5-1 | TGCGCCAGCAGCTTGGTCAGGGGAGACACTGAAGCTTTCTTT | CASSLVRGDTEAFF
TRBJ1-5 | TRBD1 | . | TRBV20-1 | TGCAGTGCTAGGGCCGGGACAGAAAATCAGCCCCAGCATTTT | CSARAGTENQPQHF
TRBJ2-6 | . | few | TRBV2 | TGTGCCAGTAGCTCTGTGGGCAGGGGCTCTGGGGCCAACGTCCTGACTTTC | CASSSVGRGSGANVLTF
TRBJ1-5 | . | few | TRBV6-5 | TGTGCCAGCAGTTTACGGGGTGGGGATAGCAATCAGCCCCAGCATTTT | CASSLRGGDSNQPQHF
TRBJ2-3 | TRBD1 | . | TRBV5-6 | TGTGCCAGCAGCTTGGCGGCTCCGGGACAGGGCACAGATACGCAGTATTTT | CASSLAAPGQGTDTQYF
TRBJ1-3 | . | . | TRBV28 | TGTGCCAGCAGGCTACATATCTCTGGAAACACCATATATTTT | CASRLHISGNTIYF
TRBJ2-7 | TRBD2 | . | TRBV28 | TGTGCCAGCAGAATAGGACTAGCGGGACACGAGCAGTACTTC | CASRIGLAGHEQYF
TRBJ2-5 | TRBD2 | few | TRBV25-1 | TGTGCCAGCAGTGAATATCAGCTAGCGGACAAAGAGACCCAGTACTTC | CASSEYQLADKETQYF
TRBJ2-5 | TRBD1 | . | TRBV12-3/TRBV12-4 | TGTGCCAGCTCTTCTCCGGGACAGGGAGGAGAGACCCAGTACTTC | CASSSPGQGGETQYF
TRBJ1-5 | TRBD1 | many | TRBV15 | TGTGCCACCAGCAGAGATAGGGGGCCGCAGCCCCAGCATTTT | CATSRDRGPQPQHF
TRBJ2-7 | TRBD1 | few | TRBV18 | TGTGCCAGCTCAACTTGGGGACAGGGCGTCTCCTACGAGCAGTACTTC | CASSTWGQGVSYEQYF
TRBJ1-5 | TRBD1 | few | TRBV20-1 | TGCAGTGCTAGGCGCTCCGGGACAGACGTCCGTAGTCAGCCCCAGCATTTT | CSARRSGTDVRSQPQHF
TRBJ2-1 | . | once | TRBV7-3 | TGTGCCAGCAGCTTAACCCCAGGGGAGAACAATGAGCAGTTCTTC | CASSLTPGENNEQFF
TRBJ1-5 | . | . | TRBV23-1 | TGCGCCAGCAGTCAATCGGTGGAGAATAGCAATCAGCCCCAGCATTTT | CASSQSVENSNQPQHF
TRBJ2-3 | . | . | TRBV12-3/TRBV12-4 | TGTGCCAGCAGTAGCTACCCGGGGTTCCAGAGCACAGATACGCAGTATTTT | CASSSYPGFQSTDTQYF
TRBJ2-3 | . | . | TRBV20-1 | TGCAGCCACACAGACGGGGGGACAAGCACAGATACGCAGTATTTT | CSHTDGGTSTDTQYF
TRBJ2-2 | TRBD1 | . | TRBV29-1 | TGCAGCGTGGAAAAGGGACAGGGCAACGGGGAGCTGTTTTTT | CSVEKGQGNGELFF
TRBJ2-7 | TRBD1 | . | TRBV3-1 | TGTGCCAGCAGCCAAGATCAGGGGGTCTACGAGCAGTACTTC | CASSQDQGVYEQYF
TRBJ2-2 | TRBD1 | few | TRBV5-1 | TGCGCCAGCAGCTTGGCTCCGGGACAGAGAACCGGGGAGCTGTTTTTT | CASSLAPGQRTGELFF
TRBJ1-6 | TRBD1 | . | TRBV28 | TGTGCCAGCAGTCCACCAGGACAGGGGGCCGCGGTTCGGGGTTCACCCCTCCACTTT | CASSPPGQGAAVRGSPLHF
TRBJ2-5 | TRBD2 | . | TRBV27 | TGTGCCAGCAAACGGACTAGCGGGATCCAAGAGACCCAGTACTTC | CASKRTSGIQETQYF
TRBJ1-1 | . | . | TRBV19 | TGTGCCAGTAGTAGTGGCGGAGATCCGTTTTGGGCTTTCTTT | CASSSGGDPFWAFF
TRBJ1-1 | . | . | TRBV7-9 | TGTGCCAGCAGCATAGGGACCCAGGTCGGGTTGGCTTTCTTT | CASSIGTQVGLAFF
TRBJ2-1 | TRBD1 | . | TRBV6-4 | TGTGCCACTACCGGGACAGGGGGCAATGAGCAGTTCTTC | CATTGTGGNEQFF
TRBJ2-1 | . | few | TRBV10-3 | TGTGCCATCAGTGAGCCAGCCGGGGGGCCTGAGCAGTTCTTC | CAISEPAGGPEQFF